Following are 25 T cell receptor beta chains from one sample sequenced in a study of T cell responses to AZD1222 COVID-19 vaccine. The protocol was immunoSEQ multiplex PCR, while the TCRdb copy is restricted to in-frame clones and leaves out a portion. Altogether more than 85,000 clones are present, less than 90% being singletons, with the ten largest covering more than 1.5%. Sequenced here: peripheral blood, sampled on day 0 of AZD1222 vaccination. All receptors come from an adult in good health.

The table lists this clone with a count of one. The chain recombines TRBV29-1 with TRBJ2-1; possibly TRBD1 or TRBD2 for D (6 bases each). V was trimmed by 5 bases and J by 4 bases, leaving 15 bases between them. The CDR3 runs 14 residues. Looked up from germline, CDR1 is SQVTM and CDR2 is ANQGSEA. In DNA, the CDR3 is TGCAGCGTTAGCTACCGGGGGCGATACAATGAGCAGTTCTTC. Protein sequence: CSVSYRGRYNEQFF.

V and J are TRBV27 and TRBJ2-1; 11 nucleotides agree with TRBD2. J was trimmed by 4 bases and V by 5 bases; bases with no gene match: 7. The CDR3 is 16 residues long. Germline CDR1 is MNHEY and CDR2 is SMNVEV (reference sequence). The CDR3 nucleotides are TGTGCCAGCAGTGCGGTCCCTAGCGGGAGGTACAATGAGCAGTTCTTC. Residues: CASSAVPSGRYNEQFF.

This chain connects TRBV30 to TRBJ1-5; the D gene is possibly TRBD1 (5 bases). The CDR3 extends over 18 amino acids. Per germline, CDR1 GTSNPN and CDR2 SVGIG (reference sequence). V was shortened by 2 bases and J by 0 bases, with 20 bases between the two germline ends. CDR3 in DNA: TGTGCCTGGAGTTTTTCGGGTCTGGGACTCGGTAGCAATCAGCCCCAGCATTTT. Translated, it gives CAWSFSGLGLGSNQPQHF.

This chain uses TRBV7-9 with TRBJ2-7, with D perhaps being TRBD1 or TRBD2 (5 bases each). This CDR3 has 13 residues. V gave up 5 bases and J gave up 4 bases, with 12 bases separating them. Germline CDR1 reads SEHNR; CDR2 reads FQNEAQ (reference sequence). Written as DNA, the CDR3 is TGTGCCAGCAGCCCTAAGGGACCTTACGAGCAGTACTTC. This sequence encodes CASSPKGPYEQYF.

The gene calls are TRBV21-1 and TRBJ2-6. TRBV21-1 is termed a pseudogene. The length of the CDR3 is 14 residues. In DNA, the CDR3 is TGTGCCAGCAGCTTTCGACCTGGGGCCAACGTCCTGACTTTC. Its translation: CASSFRPGANVLTF.

This clone has only one observation. The CDR3 protein is CATSDPGQKNYGYTF. For the CDR3, the DNA is TGTGCCACCAGTGACCCCGGACAGAAGAACTATGGCTACACCTTC. The chain is built from TRBV24-1 and TRBJ1-2, with D possibly matching TRBD1 (6 bases). The CDR3 extends over 15 amino acids. Germline V CDR1 and CDR2: KGHDR, SFDVKD. Between the trimmed V and J ends, which lost 4 bases and 2 bases, there was a span of 13 bases.

This clone was counted once. The CDR3 is CATRRVGALPWVHEQYF. The CDR3 DNA reads TGTGCCACCAGACGCGTGGGGGCGTTGCCTTGGGTCCACGAGCAGTACTTC. The J gene is TRBJ2-7, the V gene TRBV24-1; maybe TRBD1 (6 bases). The germline CDR1 and CDR2 sequences are KGHDR and SFDVKD. The V and J ends lost 7 bases and 5 bases respectively, with 26 bases between them. This CDR3 region has 17 residues.

The chain uses TRBV6-5 and TRBJ1-2; D unresolved. The CDR3 is made up of 15 amino acids. Germline lookup yields CDR1 MNHEY and CDR2 SVGAGI. V lost 2 bases to trimming and J lost 4 bases, with 14 bases between them. The DNA for the CDR3 is TGTGCCAGCAGTTACGGGGTTAACCACCTCTATGGCTACACCTTC. Protein: CASSYGVNHLYGYTF.

The chain combines TRBV19 with TRBJ2-7; 7 bases are a match to TRBD2. Losses at the gene ends were 3 bases for V and 2 bases for J; bases not matched to a gene: 7. The CDR3 contains 15 residues. CDR1 LNHDA and CDR2 SQIVND come from the germline V gene (reference sequence). In nucleotides, the CDR3 is TGTGCCAGTAGTATTTTCGGGAGGTTACCCTACGAGCAGTACTTC. It yields the protein CASSIFGRLPYEQYF.

The chain is built from TRBV30 and TRBJ2-7, with D possibly being TRBD1 or TRBD2 (6 bases each). V lost 2 bases to trimming and J lost 4 bases, with 9 bases between them. Germline-derived CDR1 and CDR2 are GTSNPN and SVGIG (reference sequence). The CDR3 has 12 residues. The CDR3 is CAWSWGAYEQYF. The CDR3 DNA reads TGTGCCTGGAGTTGGGGGGCATACGAGCAGTACTTC.

This rearrangement joins TRBV5-6 to TRBJ1-2; 9 nucleotides agree with TRBD1. Germline V gene sequence: CDR1 SGHDT, CDR2 YYEEEE. Trimming at V came to 0 bases and at J to 7 bases, leaving 7 bases not matched to a gene. The CDR3 runs 15 residues. The CDR3 spells CASSLGLGQGPGYTF. The CDR3 region has the DNA TGTGCCAGCAGCTTGGGGCTTGGACAGGGGCCTGGCTACACCTTC. Based on the CDR3 plus reference TRBV5-6 and TRBJ1-2, the full variable domain is DAGVTQSPTHLIKTRGQQVTLRCSPKSGHDTVSWYQQALGQGPQFIFQYYEEEERQRGNFPDRFSGHQFPNYSSELNVNALLLGDSALYLCASSLGLGQGPGYTFGSGTRLTVV.

The CDR3 DNA is TGTGCCAGCAGTCCCACACAAAACTATGGCTACACCTTC. This sequence encodes CASSPTQNYGYTF. V is TRBV6-5 and J is TRBJ1-2; D remains ambiguous. In germline, CDR1 is MNHEY, CDR2 SVGAGI. V dropped 5 bases and J dropped 2 bases, with 9 bases sitting between them. The CDR3 consists of 13 residues.

The rearrangement joins TRBV9 to TRBJ2-5, with D maybe TRBD2 (6 bases). Trimming took 4 bases from V and 4 from J, leaving 14 bases between them. The germline V gene has CDR1 SGDLS and CDR2 YYNGEE. The CDR3 has 14 amino acids. The CDR3 DNA sequence: TGTGCCAGCAGCAGTGGGGCGGGAAGAGAGACCCAGTACTTC. This encodes CASSSGAGRETQYF.

The chain employs TRBV29-1 and TRBJ2-2; no firm D call. Trimming pared 6 bases from V and 0 bases from J, leaving 8 bases between. Germline V gives CDR1 SQVTM, CDR2 ANQGSEA. The CDR3 is made up of 13 amino acids. The CDR3 DNA reads as TGCAGCGTCCGTTCGACGAACACCGGGGAGCTGTTTTTT. Translating gives CSVRSTNTGELFF.

This CDR3 reads CASSVERYGYTF. DNA for the CDR3: TGTGCCAGCAGCGTAGAGCGATATGGCTACACCTTC. The chain carries TRBV9 and TRBJ1-2, with unresolved D. This CDR3 is 12 amino acids long. CDR1 SGDLS and CDR2 YYNGEE come from the germline V gene. Trimming left V 0 bases short and J 5 bases short, with 5 bases between. The complete variable domain, with remaining parts taken from reference TRBV9 and TRBJ1-2, reads DSGVTQTPKHLITATGQRVTLRCSPRSGDLSVYWYQQSLDQGLQFLIQYYNGEERAKGNILERFSAQQFPDLHSELNLSSLELGDSALYFCASSVERYGYTFGSGTRLTVV.

This chain uses TRBV19 with TRBJ2-7; 8 positions agree with TRBD1. The CDR3 totals 14 residues. V lost 6 bases and J lost 2; bases outside the gene matches: 6. Germline lookup yields CDR1 LNHDA and CDR2 SQIVND (reference sequence). For the CDR3, the DNA is TGTGCCAGTAGCCCCGGGACAGGAACCTACGAGCAGTACTTC. It yields the protein CASSPGTGTYEQYF. Based on the CDR3 plus reference TRBV19 and TRBJ2-7, the full variable domain is DGGITQSPKYLFRKEGQNVTLSCEQNLNHDAMYWYRQDPGQGLRLIYYSQIVNDFQKGDIAEGYSVSREKKESFPLTVTSAQKNPTAFYLCASSPGTGTYEQYFGPGTRLTVT.

The chain couples TRBV7-8 to TRBJ2-2; 8 bases agree with TRBD2. The CDR3 length is 17 residues. V lost 4 bases, J lost 4 bases, and 11 bases stayed unmatched. CDR1 is SGHVS, CDR2 FQNEAQ, per germline. The CDR3 is CASSSRGGANPTGELFF. CDR3 sequence (DNA): TGTGCCAGCAGCTCCCGGGGGGGGGCGAACCCCACCGGGGAGCTGTTTTTT.

The chain is built from TRBV12-5 and TRBJ2-3, with TRBD2 matching over 10 bases. Trimming at V came to 4 bases and at J to 0 bases, leaving 10 bases not matched to a gene. Looked up from germline, CDR1 is LGHNT and CDR2 is FRNRAP. This CDR3 spans 18 amino acids. CDR3 nucleotide sequence: TGTGCTAGTGGTTCACGACGGACTAGCGGATTGAGCACAGATACGCAGTATTTT. It encodes CASGSRRTSGLSTDTQYF.

Points on this clone: An end of the junction does not agree with germline; a read error may underlie this. This chain joins TRBV7-9 and TRBJ1-2; 7 positions match TRBD1. The CDR3 consists of 15 residues. The germline V gene has CDR1 SEHNR and CDR2 FQNEAQ (reference sequence). The CDR3 is CASSLATGTNYGYTF. The CDR3 DNA sequence: TGTGCCAGCAGCCTAGCGACAGGGACTAACTATGGCTACACCTTC.

This sequence joins TRBV7-9 and TRBJ2-7; D gene ambiguous. This CDR3 has 14 amino acids. Trimming stripped 5 bases from V and 5 bases from J, with 16 bases between. Germline V gives CDR1 SEHNR, CDR2 FQNEAQ (reference sequence). CDR3 protein: CASSHLTSPDEQYF. CDR3 in DNA: TGTGCCAGCAGCCACCTTACTTCCCCGGACGAGCAGTACTTC.

The V gene is TRBV4-1, the J gene TRBJ2-1, with TRBD2 matching 10 bases. The CDR3 totals 15 residues. The V gene end was trimmed by 6 bases and the J gene end by 6 bases; junction bases not matched to a gene: 8. Germline V CDR1 and CDR2: MGHRA, YSYEKL. CDR3 sequence: CASRHLAGAVNEQFF. The CDR3 nucleotides are TGCGCCAGCAGACACCTAGCGGGAGCTGTCAATGAGCAGTTCTTC.

This chain links TRBV30 with TRBJ1-2; 7 bases are a match to TRBD1. This CDR3 is built from 14 residues. With V trimmed by 1 base and J by 5 bases, 7 bases remained unmatched. Germline lookup yields CDR1 GTSNPN and CDR2 SVGIG (reference sequence). The CDR3 here is CAWSDPGTVYGYTF. The DNA of the CDR3 is TGTGCCTGGAGTGACCCTGGGACAGTATATGGCTACACCTTC.

The gene calls are TRBV24-1 and TRBJ2-1, with 16 bases that match TRBD2. Germline CDR1 and CDR2: KGHDR and SFDVKD. The ends lost 3 bases at V and 8 bases at J; junction bases unmatched: 6. This CDR3 comprises 17 residues. For the CDR3, the DNA is TGTGCCACCAGTGATCGGGGACTAGCGGGGGGGCCTTATGAGCAGTTCTTC. Amino acid sequence: CATSDRGLAGGPYEQFF.

The count of this clone is one. The chain couples TRBV29-1 to TRBJ1-1; 8 bases are a match to TRBD1. The CDR3 sequence is 13 residues long. With V trimmed by 7 bases and J by 3 bases, 7 bases remained unmatched. Germline loops: CDR1 SQVTM, CDR2 ANQGSEA. Written as DNA, the CDR3 is TGCAGCGCCAGGGGGCGGTCGGACACTGAAGCTTTCTTT. Its translation is CSARGRSDTEAFF.

The gene calls are TRBV10-2 and TRBJ2-3, with TRBD1 identical over 8 bases. V lost 10 bases and J lost 3; bases outside the gene matches: 6. CDR3 length equals 13 residues. Looked up from germline, CDR1 is WSHSY and CDR2 is SAAADI. In nucleotides, the CDR3 is TGCGCCACCCGGACAGGGAGAACAGATACGCAGTATTTT. This sequence encodes CATRTGRTDTQYF.